This TCR beta chain comes out of a study of post-analysis software for immune sequencing data. Study background: Included among the disease courses, which were recorded for the cohort, were relapsing-remitting, secondary progressive and progressive-relapsing multiple sclerosis. Whole-study results and caveats: Multiple sclerosis was associated with a significant reduction in normalized Chao1 diversity relative to controls. Five or six TRBV segments, TRBV5-6, TRBV5-1 and TRBV20-1 among them, were found more frequent in patients than controls.

Germline trimming cut 5 bases from V and 6 bases from J; bases unmatched to any gene: 3. The CDR3 runs 13 residues. Germline-derived CDR1 and CDR2 are SGHNT and YENEEA. This clonotype was seen only a few times. What it recognizes is unknown. Unique molecular identifiers were carried by the TCR beta cDNA libraries. One entry per CDR3 protein results from TCRdb running MiXCR on the PCR reads. The table records about 540,000 distinct CDR3 sequences, approximately 31% of them present only once. The sequence was obtained from a girl younger than 18 with multiple sclerosis. The chain has TRBV11-3 and TRBJ2-3; 9 positions agree with TRBD1. Sequencing used blood. The DNA for the CDR3 is TGTGCCAGCAGCGGGGGGACAGGGGATACGCAGTATTTT. It codes for CASSGGTGDTQYF. The full variable domain, with the rest looked up from reference TRBV11-3 and TRBJ2-3, is EAGVVQSPRYKIIEKKQPVAFWCNPISGHNTLYWYLQNLGQGPELLIRYENEEAVDDSQLPKDRFSAERLKGVDSTLKIQPAELGDSAVYLCASSGGTGDTQYFGPGTRLTVL.